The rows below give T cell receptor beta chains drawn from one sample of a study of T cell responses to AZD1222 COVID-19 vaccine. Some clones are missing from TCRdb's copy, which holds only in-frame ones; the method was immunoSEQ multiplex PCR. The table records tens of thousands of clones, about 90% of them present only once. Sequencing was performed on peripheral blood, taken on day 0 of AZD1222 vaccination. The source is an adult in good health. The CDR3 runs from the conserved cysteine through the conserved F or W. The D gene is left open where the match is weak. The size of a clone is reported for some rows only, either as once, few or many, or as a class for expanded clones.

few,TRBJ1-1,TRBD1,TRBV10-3,CAIRNPTGGAEAFF,TGTGCCATCAGGAACCCGACAGGGGGAGCGGAAGCTTTCTTT
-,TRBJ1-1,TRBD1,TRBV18,CASSPHRGLGNTEAFF,TGTGCCAGCTCACCACACAGGGGGCTTGGGAACACTGAAGCTTTCTTT
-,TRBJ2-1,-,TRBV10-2,CASTTGISYNEQFF,TGCGCCAGCACCACAGGGATCTCCTACAATGAGCAGTTCTTC
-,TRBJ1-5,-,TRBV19,CASSSRVGKNYQPQHF,TGTGCCAGTAGTAGCCGGGTAGGGAAGAATTATCAGCCCCAGCATTTT
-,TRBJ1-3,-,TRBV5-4,CAGGTISGNTIYF,TGTGCCGGAGGGACGATCTCTGGAAACACCATATATTTT
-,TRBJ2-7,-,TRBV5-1,CASSLDKVAELTYEQYF,TGCGCCAGCAGCTTGGATAAGGTAGCGGAACTAACCTACGAGCAGTACTTC
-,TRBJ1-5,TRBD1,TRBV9,CASSATGGAGQPQHF,TGTGCCAGCAGCGCGACAGGGGGCGCGGGTCAGCCCCAGCATTTT
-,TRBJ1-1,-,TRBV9,CASSRDPLRTEAFF,TGTGCCAGCAGCCGGGACCCTTTGCGGACTGAAGCTTTCTTT
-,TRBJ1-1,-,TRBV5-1,CASSLVRNTEAFF,TGCGCCAGCAGCTTGGTACGGAACACTGAAGCTTTCTTT
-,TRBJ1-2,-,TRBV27,CASSATRYNYGYTF,TGTGCCAGCAGTGCGACAAGGTATAACTATGGCTACACCTTC
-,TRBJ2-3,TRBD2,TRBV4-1,CASSQDGGLKTDTQYF,TGCGCCAGCAGCCAAGATGGGGGACTAAAGACAGATACGCAGTATTTT
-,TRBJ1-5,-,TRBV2,CASEVDEDQPQHF,TGTGCCAGCGAGGTTGATGAAGATCAGCCCCAGCATTTT
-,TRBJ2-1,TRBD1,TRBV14,CASSRDRGQSNEQFF,TGTGCCAGCAGCCGGGACAGGGGGCAGAGCAATGAGCAGTTCTTC
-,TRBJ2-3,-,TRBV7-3,CASSHGTPADTQYF,TGTGCCAGCAGCCACGGGACCCCAGCAGATACGCAGTATTTT
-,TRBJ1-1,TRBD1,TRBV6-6,CASSYSQGALEAFF,TGTGCCAGCAGTTACTCCCAGGGGGCATTAGAAGCTTTCTTT
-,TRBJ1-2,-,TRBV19,CASTLLQGPANYGYTF,TGTGCCAGTACCCTACTACAGGGTCCAGCTAACTATGGCTACACCTTC
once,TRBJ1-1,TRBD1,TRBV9,CASSPWTGGNTEAFF,TGTGCCAGCAGCCCCTGGACAGGGGGGAACACTGAAGCTTTCTTT
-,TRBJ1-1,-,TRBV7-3,CASSFGGLGTEAFF,TGTGCCAGCAGCTTCGGGGGGCTTGGCACTGAAGCTTTCTTT
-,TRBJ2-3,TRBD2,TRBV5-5,CASSPLAGSTDTQYF,TGTGCCAGCAGCCCGCTAGCGGGGAGCACAGATACGCAGTATTTT
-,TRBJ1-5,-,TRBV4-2,CASSQDTRRDSNQPQHF,TGTGCCAGCAGCCAAGATACCCGCAGGGATAGCAATCAGCCCCAGCATTTT
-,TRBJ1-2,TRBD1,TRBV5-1,CASSSQDRSGYTF,TGCGCCAGCAGCTCGCAGGACAGGTCGGGCTACACCTTC
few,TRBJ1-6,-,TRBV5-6,CASSLIGGINSPLHF,TGTGCCAGCAGCTTGATCGGAGGGATTAATTCACCCCTCCACTTT
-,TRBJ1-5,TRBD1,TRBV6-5,CASRGTGTKPQHF,TGTGCCAGCAGGGGGACAGGGACGAAGCCCCAGCATTTT
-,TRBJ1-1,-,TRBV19,CASSSGGSEAFF,TGTGCCAGTAGTAGCGGGGGGTCTGAAGCTTTCTTT
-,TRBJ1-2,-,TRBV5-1,CASREGALDYGYTF,TGCGCCAGCAGAGAAGGGGCGCTTGACTATGGCTACACCTTC
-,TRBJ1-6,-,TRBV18,CASSPRPQENSPLHF,TGTGCCAGCTCACCCCGCCCGCAGGAGAATTCACCCCTCCACTTT
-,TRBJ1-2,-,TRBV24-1,CATSDNYGYTF,TGTGCCACCAGTGACAATTATGGCTACACCTTC
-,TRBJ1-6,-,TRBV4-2,CASSPRQDYNSPLHF,TGTGCCAGCAGCCCCAGACAGGATTATAATTCACCCCTCCACTTT
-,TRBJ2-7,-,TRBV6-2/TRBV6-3,CASSYPGQPSTYEQYF,TGTGCCAGCAGTTACCCCGGACAGCCTTCTACCTACGAGCAGTACTTC
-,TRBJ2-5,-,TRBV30,CAWSGIGLFGETQYF,TGTGCCTGGAGCGGCATCGGACTTTTCGGGGAGACCCAGTACTTC
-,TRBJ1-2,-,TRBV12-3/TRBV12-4,CASSLAGPQRYTF,TGTGCCAGCAGCTTGGCGGGACCCCAGCGCTACACCTTC
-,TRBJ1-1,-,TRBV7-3,CASSLTANTEAFF,TGTGCCAGCAGCTTAACGGCGAACACTGAAGCTTTCTTT
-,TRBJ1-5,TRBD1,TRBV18,CASSGTGYIQPQHF,TGTGCCAGCTCCGGGACAGGGTATATCCAGCCCCAGCATTTT
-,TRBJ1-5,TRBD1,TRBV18,CASSPDQGQHQPQHF,TGTGCCAGCTCACCGGATCAGGGACAGCATCAGCCCCAGCATTTT
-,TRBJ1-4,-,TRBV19,CASSMVHRDEKLFF,TGTGCCAGTAGTATGGTACACAGGGATGAAAAACTGTTTTTT
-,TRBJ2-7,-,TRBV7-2,CASSLDGTETYEQYF,TGTGCCAGCAGCTTAGATGGAACAGAAACCTACGAGCAGTACTTC
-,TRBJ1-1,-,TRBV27,CASSPRGTSGTEAFF,TGTGCCAGCAGCCCACGGGGGACCTCGGGAACTGAAGCTTTCTTT
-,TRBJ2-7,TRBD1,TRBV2,CASSEFGSRPGQGAEEQYF,TGTGCCAGCAGTGAATTTGGATCCAGACCGGGACAGGGGGCGGAGGAGCAGTACTTC
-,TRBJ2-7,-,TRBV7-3,CASSLGLPSSYEQYF,TGTGCCAGCAGCTTAGGGCTACCCAGCTCCTACGAGCAGTACTTC
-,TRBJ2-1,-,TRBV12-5,CASGLVQSTEQFF,TGTGCTAGTGGTTTGGTACAATCAACTGAGCAGTTCTTC
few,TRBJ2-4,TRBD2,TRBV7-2,CASSPRAGGFGSNIQYF,TGTGCCAGCAGCCCCCGGGCGGGGGGATTCGGTTCAAACATTCAGTACTTC
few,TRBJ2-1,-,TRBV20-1,CSARDIAEQFF,TGCAGTGCTAGAGATATAGCGGAGCAGTTCTTC
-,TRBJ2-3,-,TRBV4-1,CASSQDGPNTQYF,TGCGCCAGCAGCCAAGATGGCCCAAATACGCAGTATTTT
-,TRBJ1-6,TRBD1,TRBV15,CATSRGDRASNSPLHF,TGTGCCACCAGCAGGGGGGACAGGGCCTCAAATTCACCCCTCCACTTT
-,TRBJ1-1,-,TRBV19,CASKTEWGEMNTEAFF,TGTGCCAGTAAGACAGAGTGGGGGGAAATGAACACTGAAGCTTTCTTT
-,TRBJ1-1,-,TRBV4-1,CASSLGNTEAFF,TGCGCCAGCAGCCTAGGGAACACTGAAGCTTTCTTT
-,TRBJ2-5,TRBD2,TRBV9,CASSATGTSGGHQETQYF,TGTGCCAGCAGTGCGACCGGGACTAGCGGGGGCCACCAAGAGACCCAGTACTTC
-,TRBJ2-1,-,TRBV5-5,CASAGGSYNEQFF,TGTGCCAGCGCCGGGGGCTCCTACAATGAGCAGTTCTTC
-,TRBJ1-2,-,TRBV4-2,CASSPNPGDYGYTF,TGTGCCAGCAGCCCCAACCCCGGGGACTATGGCTACACCTTC
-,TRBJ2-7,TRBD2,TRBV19,CASSMGGAYEQYF,TGTGCCAGTAGTATGGGGGGGGCCTACGAGCAGTACTTC
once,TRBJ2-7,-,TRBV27,CASSTGRQTYEQYF,TGTGCCAGCAGCACTGGGAGACAGACCTACGAGCAGTACTTC
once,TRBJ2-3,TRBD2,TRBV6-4,CASSDSSGGAAQYF,TGTGCCAGCAGTGACTCTAGCGGGGGGGCTGCGCAGTATTTT
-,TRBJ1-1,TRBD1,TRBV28,CASSPTGTGNTEAFF,TGTGCCAGCAGTCCCACCGGGACAGGGAACACTGAAGCTTTCTTT
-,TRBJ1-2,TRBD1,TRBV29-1,CSVYRGLNYGYTF,TGCAGCGTTTATAGGGGGCTCAACTATGGCTACACCTTC